This T cell receptor beta chain was sequenced for a study of OX40 agonist ivuxolimab in advanced cancers. Study as a whole: Two patients with cutaneous melanoma and one with hepatocellular carcinoma, three in total, showed partial responses.

Sampling times: baseline, cycle 4 day 1, cycle 7 day 1. V was trimmed by 8 bases and J by 8 bases, leaving 15 bases between them. The CDR3 runs to 12 residues. Germline V lookup: CDR1 LNHDA, CDR2 SQIVND (reference sequence). Study-wide results and caveats: Mean expanded clone counts were higher in CD8+ than CD4+ T cells. Among the lowest peripheral clonal expansion occurred in 0.1-3.0 mg/kg partial responders.

TCRdb's copy holds only in-frame clones and misses some; the assay was immunoSEQ multiplex PCR. Among more than 60,000 clones listed, around 80% were seen once. With regard to this clone: Its antigen is as yet unknown.

The chain carries TRBV19 and TRBJ1-2; D perhaps matches TRBD1 (6 bases). The specimen comprised CD4+ or CD8+ T cells sorted from blood, sampled in a trial of the OX40 agonist ivuxolimab. The receptor's source is an adult with an advanced solid tumor such as melanoma, head and neck, liver or kidney cancer. The CDR3 reads CASQPTGGGYTF. In DNA, the CDR3 is TGTGCCAGTCAACCGACAGGTGGCGGCTACACCTTC.